The T cell receptor (beta chain) described here comes from a study of CD8+CD57+ T cells in acquired aplastic anemia. The template for TCR beta VDJ and CDR3 sequence profiling was genomic DNA. MiXCR, applied by TCRdb to the reads, yields one record per CDR3 protein. The sample carries roughly 250,000 distinct CDR3 sequences, 82% recorded once. Only patients with CD8+CD57+ cell expansion on flow cytometry were chosen for sequencing. Germline CDR1 SGHTA, CDR2 FQGNSA. The CDR3 extends over 16 amino acids. Trimming stripped 3 bases from V and 9 bases from J, with 23 bases between. Sequencing input: sorted CD4+, CD8+, or CD8+CD57+ T cells (not recorded which) from PBMCs. This TCR derives from a human donor with aplastic anemia. The chain couples TRBV7-2 to TRBJ1-2; D is unclear. CDR3 region: CASSLEGGGLVYRYTF. The DNA of the CDR3 is TGTGCCAGCAGCTTGGAGGGCGGCGGCCTCGTATATCGCTACACCTTC.